The 10 T cell receptor beta chains below come from one sample, sequenced in a study of T cell responses to AZD1222 COVID-19 vaccine. The table came from immunoSEQ multiplex PCR; TCRdb's copy has only in-frame clones and leaves some out. Here the sample spans about 75,000 clones, 87% being singletons. The input for sequencing was peripheral blood, taken 28 days after the second AZD1222 dose. These receptors all come from an adult who received the AZD1222 COVID-19 vaccine.

The V gene is TRBV14, the J gene TRBJ1-1; 9 positions match TRBD1. Trimming took 5 bases from V and 12 from J; bases not matched to a gene: 10. Germline-derived CDR1 and CDR2 are SGHDN and FVKESK. CDR3 length equals 13 residues. The CDR3 nucleotides are TGTGCCAGCAGCGAAAACAGGGGGCGCAGGCCTTTCTTT. Translation: CASSENRGRRPFF.

The V and J genes are TRBV19 and TRBJ2-7; D is unclear. Between the trimmed V and J ends, which lost 3 bases and 2 bases, there was a span of 11 bases. This CDR3 has 14 amino acids. CDR1 is LNHDA, CDR2 SQIVND, per germline (reference sequence). The CDR3, as DNA: TGTGCCAGTAGTATCGAAATCACCGCCTACGAGCAGTACTTC. As protein: CASSIEITAYEQYF.

V and J are TRBV7-9 and TRBJ1-6; D gene unclear. This CDR3 has 13 residues. V was cut by 2 bases and J by 8 bases, with 7 bases left in between. CDR1 SEHNR and CDR2 FQNEAQ come from the germline V gene (reference sequence). CDR3 sequence: CASSLTADSPLHF. In nucleotides, the CDR3 is TGTGCCAGCAGCTTAACTGCGGATTCACCCCTCCACTTT. Supplemented by reference TRBV7-9 and TRBJ1-6, the full variable domain reads DTGVSQNPRHKITKRGQNVTFRCDPISEHNRLYWYRQTLGQGPEFLTYFQNEAQLEKSRLLSDRFSAERPKGSFSTLEIQRTEQGDSAMYLCASSLTADSPLHFGNGTRLTVT.

The chain has TRBV29-1 and TRBJ1-2, with a weak D call TRBD1 (5 bases). Germline assignment: CDR1 SQVTM and CDR2 ANQGSEA. Trimming left V 3 bases short and J 6 bases short, with 17 bases between. There are 14 residues in the CDR3. The CDR3 is CSVDPWEGWNGYTF. CDR3 DNA: TGCAGCGTTGACCCATGGGAGGGGTGGAATGGCTACACCTTC.

V and J are TRBV11-2 and TRBJ2-7, with TRBD1 as a possible D gene (6 bases). Germline V CDR1 and CDR2: SGHAT, FQNNGV. This CDR3 region has 15 residues. The ends were cut back, 5 bases at V and 5 bases at J, with 19 bases in the middle. CDR3 DNA: TGTGCCAGCAGCACAAGACAGGCGCCCGGGAACGAGCAGTACTTC. Translating gives CASSTRQAPGNEQYF.

The J gene is TRBJ1-2, the V gene TRBV5-4; TRBD1 aligns across 9 bases. The CDR3 consists of 16 residues. The V gene end was trimmed by 4 bases and the J gene end by 4 bases; junction bases not matched to a gene: 11. The V gene's germline CDR1 is SGHNT and CDR2 YYREEE (reference sequence). In DNA, the CDR3 is TGTGCCAGCAGCGCTTCGGGACAGGGTCTCAGCTATGGCTACACCTTC. Residues: CASSASGQGLSYGYTF. The variable domain in full, completed from reference TRBV5-4 and TRBJ1-2, reads ETGVTQSPTHLIKTRGQQVTLRCSSQSGHNTVSWYQQALGQGPQFIFQYYREEENGRGNFPPRFSGLQFPNYSSELNVNALELDDSALYLCASSASGQGLSYGYTFGSGTRLTVV.

This clone ranks as medium-sized. The gene calls are TRBV4-1 and TRBJ1-6; D not certain. Germline CDR1 reads MGHRA; CDR2 reads YSYEKL. This CDR3 contains 16 residues. V lost 4 bases to trimming and J lost 7 bases, with 17 bases between them. This CDR3 is CASSPVGGVDNSPLHF. Here the CDR3 DNA reads TGCGCCAGCAGCCCCGTGGGCGGGGTAGACAATTCACCCCTCCACTTT.

The gene calls are TRBV10-3 and TRBJ1-5; D is perhaps TRBD1 (5 bases). This CDR3 region has 15 residues. Trimming cost V 4 bases and J 0 bases, with 10 bases left between them. The germline V gene encodes CDR1 ENHRY and CDR2 SYGVKD. This CDR3 reads CAISGGTVSNQPQHF. CDR3 nucleotide sequence: TGTGCCATCAGTGGGGGGACGGTTAGCAATCAGCCCCAGCATTTT.

The chain recombines TRBV30 with TRBJ1-1, with D tentatively TRBD1 (6 bases). Germline CDR1 reads GTSNPN; CDR2 reads SVGIG (reference sequence). With 1 base removed from V and 1 base from J, the gap between germline ends came to 7 bases. The CDR3 is 13 amino acids. The CDR3 loop reads CAWSGQANTEAFF. CDR3 DNA: TGTGCCTGGAGTGGACAGGCGAACACTGAAGCTTTCTTT.

The J gene is TRBJ1-2, the V gene TRBV9; tentatively, D is TRBD1 (5 bases). Germline assignment: CDR1 SGDLS and CDR2 YYNGEE. Trimming removed 2 bases from V and 5 bases from J, with 16 bases in between. The CDR3 runs 15 residues. The CDR3 bases are TGTGCCAGCAGCGTGGGGGGACTCGCGATTTATGGCTACACCTTC. This codes for CASSVGGLAIYGYTF.